The sequence of this TCR beta chain was determined in a study of blood T cell repertoires in COVID-19. The V end was cut by 0 bases, the J end by 3 bases, with 7 bases between. The CDR3 has 14 residues. Germline assignment: CDR1 SGDLS and CDR2 YYNGEE. Measured with immunoSEQ multiplex PCR; TCRdb has only the in-frame clones, and not every one. The profile covers 140,000 to 150,000 clones, with more than 75% appearing a single time and just over 6% taken by the ten largest. Everyone who took part was roughly 18 to 89 years old, and they came from 20 to 25 US areas. Allocation to cohorts depended on clinical history reported by the participants.

The sequenced sample consisted of PBMCs or T cells enriched from blood (not recorded which). This receptor was obtained from a woman aged 45-65 years who had recovered from COVID-19. V and J are TRBV9 and TRBJ2-1; D not certain. CDR3 sequence (DNA): TGTGCCAGCAGCGTAGGCCAGGTCTACAATGAGCAGTTCTTC. Protein: CASSVGQVYNEQFF.